One TCR beta chain is described in this entry. The data stem from a study of blood T cell repertoires in COVID-19. On the study more broadly: Acute-phase and convalescent COVID-19 samples originated in the United States, Italy and Spain. T cells, B-cell-depleted T cells, or PBMCs provided the cDNA or gDNA that served as material.

In the original processing: Counts of nucleated cells, estimated from reference gene primer amplification, were obtained. Sequencing was performed with immunoSEQ multiplex PCR; in TCRdb, only in-frame clones are kept and a portion is missing. D and trimming come from the DNA, and the V and J calls and clone size come from that table. The repertoire includes roughly 400,000 clones, over 75% of them detected once, and roughly 2% sits in the top ten. Cohorts were based on clinical histories the participants reported. The receptor was isolated from a woman in her forties with acute COVID-19. The sample taken for sequencing was PBMCs or T cells enriched from blood (not recorded which).

The CDR3 coding sequence is TGTGCCAGCAGGGATGACAGCTCCTACGAGCAGTACTTC. It translates to CASRDDSSYEQYF. This chain joins TRBV6-5 and TRBJ2-7; D may be TRBD1 (5 bases). V was clipped by 6 bases and J by 0 bases, with 9 bases between them. The CDR3 contains 13 residues. CDR1 is MNHEY, CDR2 SVGAGI, per germline.